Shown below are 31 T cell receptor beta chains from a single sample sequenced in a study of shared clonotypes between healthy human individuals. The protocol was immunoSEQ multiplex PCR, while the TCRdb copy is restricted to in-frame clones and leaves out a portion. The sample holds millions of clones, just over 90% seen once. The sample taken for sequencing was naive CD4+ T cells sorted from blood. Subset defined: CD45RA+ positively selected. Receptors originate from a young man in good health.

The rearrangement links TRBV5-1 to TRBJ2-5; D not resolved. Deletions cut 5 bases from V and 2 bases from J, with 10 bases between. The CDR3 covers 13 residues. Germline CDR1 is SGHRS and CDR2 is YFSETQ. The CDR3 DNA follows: TGCGCCAGCAGAGGAGCGTCACAAGAGACCCAGTACTTC. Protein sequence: CASRGASQETQYF. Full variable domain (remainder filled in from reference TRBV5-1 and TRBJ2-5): KAGVTQTPRYLIKTRGQQVTLSCSPISGHRSVSWYQQTPGQGLQFLFEYFSETQRNKGNFPGRFSGRQFSNSRSEMNVSTLELGDSALYLCASRGASQETQYFGPGTRLLVL.

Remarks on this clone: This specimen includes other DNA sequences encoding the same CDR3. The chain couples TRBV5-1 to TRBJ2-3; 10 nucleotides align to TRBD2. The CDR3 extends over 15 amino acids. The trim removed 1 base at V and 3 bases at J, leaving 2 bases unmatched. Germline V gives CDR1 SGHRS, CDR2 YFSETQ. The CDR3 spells CASSLPSGSTDTQYF. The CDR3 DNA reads TGCGCCAGCAGCTTGCCTAGCGGGAGTACAGATACGCAGTATTTT.

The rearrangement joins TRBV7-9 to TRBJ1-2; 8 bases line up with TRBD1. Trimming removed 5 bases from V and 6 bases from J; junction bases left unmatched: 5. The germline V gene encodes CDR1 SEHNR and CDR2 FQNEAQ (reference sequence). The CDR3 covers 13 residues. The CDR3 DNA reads TGTGCCAGCAGCCTATCAGGGGGCGATGGCTACACCTTC. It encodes CASSLSGGDGYTF.

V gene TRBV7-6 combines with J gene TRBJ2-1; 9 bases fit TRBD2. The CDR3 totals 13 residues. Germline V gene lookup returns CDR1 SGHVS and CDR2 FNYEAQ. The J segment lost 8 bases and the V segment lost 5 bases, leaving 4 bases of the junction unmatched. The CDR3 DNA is TGTGCCAGCAGCCATAGCGGGGGATATGAGCAGTTCTTC. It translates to CASSHSGGYEQFF.

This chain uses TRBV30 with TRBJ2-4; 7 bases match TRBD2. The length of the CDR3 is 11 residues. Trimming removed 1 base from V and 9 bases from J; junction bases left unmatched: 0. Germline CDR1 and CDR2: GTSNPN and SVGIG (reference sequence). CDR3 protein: CAWSGGGIQYF. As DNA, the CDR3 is TGTGCCTGGAGTGGGGGGGGCATTCAGTACTTC.

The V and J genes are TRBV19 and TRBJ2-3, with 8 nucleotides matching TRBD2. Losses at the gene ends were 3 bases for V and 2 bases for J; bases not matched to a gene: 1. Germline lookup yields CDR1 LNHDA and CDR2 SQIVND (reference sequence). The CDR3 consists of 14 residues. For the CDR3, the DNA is TGTGCCAGTAGTATGGGACTAGTCACAGATACGCAGTATTTT. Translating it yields CASSMGLVTDTQYF.

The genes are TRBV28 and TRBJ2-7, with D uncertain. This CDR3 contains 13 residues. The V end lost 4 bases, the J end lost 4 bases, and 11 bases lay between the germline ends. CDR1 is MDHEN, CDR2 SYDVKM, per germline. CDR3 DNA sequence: TGTGCCAGCAGTTCCCGACCCGAATACGAGCAGTACTTC. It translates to CASSSRPEYEQYF.

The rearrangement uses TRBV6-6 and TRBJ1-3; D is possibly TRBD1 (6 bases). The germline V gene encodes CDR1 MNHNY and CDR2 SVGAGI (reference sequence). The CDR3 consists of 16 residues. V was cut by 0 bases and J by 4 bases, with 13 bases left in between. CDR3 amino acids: CASSYSGAGTGNTIYF. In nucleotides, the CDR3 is TGTGCCAGCAGTTACTCGGGTGCGGGGACAGGAAACACCATATATTTT.

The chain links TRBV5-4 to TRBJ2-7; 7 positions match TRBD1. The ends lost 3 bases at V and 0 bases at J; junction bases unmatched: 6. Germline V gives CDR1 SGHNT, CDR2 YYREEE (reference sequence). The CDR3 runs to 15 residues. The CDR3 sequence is CASSSGQALSYEQYF. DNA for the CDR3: TGTGCCAGCAGCTCTGGACAGGCCCTCTCCTACGAGCAGTACTTC.

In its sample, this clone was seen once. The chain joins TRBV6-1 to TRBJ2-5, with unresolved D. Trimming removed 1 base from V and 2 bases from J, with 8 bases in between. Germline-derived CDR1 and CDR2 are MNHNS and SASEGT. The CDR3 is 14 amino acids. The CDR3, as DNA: TGTGCCAGCAGTGAAGTACAGCAACAAGAGACCCAGTACTTC. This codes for CASSEVQQQETQYF.

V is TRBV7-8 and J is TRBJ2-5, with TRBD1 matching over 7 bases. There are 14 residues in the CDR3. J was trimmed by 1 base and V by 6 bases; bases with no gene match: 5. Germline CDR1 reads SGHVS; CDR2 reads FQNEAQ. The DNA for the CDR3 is TGTGCCAGCAGAAAAAACAGGGGCCAAGAGACCCAGTACTTC. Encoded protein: CASRKNRGQETQYF.

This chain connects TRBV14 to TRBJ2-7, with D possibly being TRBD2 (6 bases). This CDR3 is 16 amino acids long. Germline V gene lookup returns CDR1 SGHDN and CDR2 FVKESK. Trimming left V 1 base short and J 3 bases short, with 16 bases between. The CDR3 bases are TGTGCCAGCAGCCAAGGTCGTAGTGGAGGGATCTACGAGCAGTACTTC. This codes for CASSQGRSGGIYEQYF.

The CDR3 is CASSLTGGAGNTIYF. Written as DNA, the CDR3 is TGTGCCAGCAGCTTGACGGGGGGAGCAGGAAACACCATATATTTT. The rearrangement links TRBV11-2 to TRBJ1-3; weak D call: TRBD1 (5 bases). Germline CDR1 is SGHAT and CDR2 is FQNNGV. V gave up 3 bases and J gave up 4 bases, with 13 bases separating them. There are 15 residues in the CDR3.

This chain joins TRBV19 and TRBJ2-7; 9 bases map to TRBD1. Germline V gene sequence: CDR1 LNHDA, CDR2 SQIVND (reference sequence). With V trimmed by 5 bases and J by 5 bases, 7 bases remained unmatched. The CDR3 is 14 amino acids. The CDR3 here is CASSFPGTGNEQYF. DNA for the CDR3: TGTGCCAGTAGTTTCCCCGGGACAGGGAACGAGCAGTACTTC.

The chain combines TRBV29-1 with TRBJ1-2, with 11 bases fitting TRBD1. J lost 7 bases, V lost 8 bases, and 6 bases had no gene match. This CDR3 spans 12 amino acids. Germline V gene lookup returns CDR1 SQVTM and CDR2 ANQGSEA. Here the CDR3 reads CSTGQGAVGYTF. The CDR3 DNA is TGCAGCACTGGACAGGGGGCGGTTGGCTACACCTTC.

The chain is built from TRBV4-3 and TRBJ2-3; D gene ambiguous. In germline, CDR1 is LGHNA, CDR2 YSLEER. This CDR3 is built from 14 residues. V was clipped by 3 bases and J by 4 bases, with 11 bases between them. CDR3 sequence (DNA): TGCGCCAGCAGCCAGGTCCCGACTTCAGATACGCAGTATTTT. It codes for CASSQVPTSDTQYF.

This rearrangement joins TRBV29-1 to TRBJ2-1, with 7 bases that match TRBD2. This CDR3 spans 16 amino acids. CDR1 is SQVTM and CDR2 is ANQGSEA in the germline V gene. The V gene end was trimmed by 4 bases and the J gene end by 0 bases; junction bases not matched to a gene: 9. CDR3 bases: TGCAGCGTTGCGGACCGGGGCGGGAGCTCCTACAATGAGCAGTTCTTC. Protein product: CSVADRGGSSYNEQFF.

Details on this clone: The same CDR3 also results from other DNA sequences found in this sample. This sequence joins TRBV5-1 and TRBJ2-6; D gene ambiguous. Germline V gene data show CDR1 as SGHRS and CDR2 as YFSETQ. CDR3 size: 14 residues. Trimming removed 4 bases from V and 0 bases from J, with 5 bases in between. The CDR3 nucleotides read TGCGCCAGCAGCCGGAGCTCTGGGGCCAACGTCCTGACTTTC. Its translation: CASSRSSGANVLTF.

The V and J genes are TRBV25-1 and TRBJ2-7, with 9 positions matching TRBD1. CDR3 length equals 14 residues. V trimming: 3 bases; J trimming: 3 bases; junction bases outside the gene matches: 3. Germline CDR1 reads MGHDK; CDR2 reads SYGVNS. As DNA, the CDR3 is TGTGCCAGCAGTGATCCGGGACAGGGCTACGAGCAGTACTTC. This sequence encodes CASSDPGQGYEQYF.

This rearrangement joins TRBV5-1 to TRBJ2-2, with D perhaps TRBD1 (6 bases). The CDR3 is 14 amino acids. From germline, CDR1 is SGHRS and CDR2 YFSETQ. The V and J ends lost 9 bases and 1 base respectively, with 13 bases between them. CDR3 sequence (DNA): TGCGCCACCCGACAGGTCGTGAACACCGGGGAGCTGTTTTTT. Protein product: CATRQVVNTGELFF.

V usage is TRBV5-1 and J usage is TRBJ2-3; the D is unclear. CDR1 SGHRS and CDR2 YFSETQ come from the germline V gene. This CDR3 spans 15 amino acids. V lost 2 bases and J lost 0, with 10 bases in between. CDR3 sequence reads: CASSFTETSTDTQYF. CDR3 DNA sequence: TGCGCCAGCAGCTTCACAGAAACTAGCACAGATACGCAGTATTTT.

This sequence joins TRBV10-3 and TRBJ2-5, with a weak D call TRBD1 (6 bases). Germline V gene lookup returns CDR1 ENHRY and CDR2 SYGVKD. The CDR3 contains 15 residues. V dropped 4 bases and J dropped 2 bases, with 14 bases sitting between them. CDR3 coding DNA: TGTGCCATCAGTGGGCAGGGGAGAGGTCAAGAGACCCAGTACTTC. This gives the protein CAISGQGRGQETQYF.

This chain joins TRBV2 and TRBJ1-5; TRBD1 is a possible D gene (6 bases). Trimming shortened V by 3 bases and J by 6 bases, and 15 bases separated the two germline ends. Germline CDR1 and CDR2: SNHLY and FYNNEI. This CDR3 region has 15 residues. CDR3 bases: TGTGCCAGCAGTGAGGGGGGGCAGTCAGGTCAGCCCCAGCATTTT. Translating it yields CASSEGGQSGQPQHF.

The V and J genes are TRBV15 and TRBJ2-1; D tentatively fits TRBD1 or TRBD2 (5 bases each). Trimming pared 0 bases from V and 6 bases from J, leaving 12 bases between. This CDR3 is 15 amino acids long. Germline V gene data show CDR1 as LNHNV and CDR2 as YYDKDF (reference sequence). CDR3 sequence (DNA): TGTGCCACCAGCAGAGATCCGGGACCTCGCAATGAGCAGTTCTTC. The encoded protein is CATSRDPGPRNEQFF.

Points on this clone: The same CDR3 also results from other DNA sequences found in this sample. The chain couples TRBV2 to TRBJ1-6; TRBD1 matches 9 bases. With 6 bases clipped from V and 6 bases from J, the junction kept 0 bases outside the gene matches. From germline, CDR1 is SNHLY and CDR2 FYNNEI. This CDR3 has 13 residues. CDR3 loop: CASRDRGNSPLHF. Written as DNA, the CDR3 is TGTGCCAGCAGGGACAGGGGTAATTCACCCCTCCACTTT.

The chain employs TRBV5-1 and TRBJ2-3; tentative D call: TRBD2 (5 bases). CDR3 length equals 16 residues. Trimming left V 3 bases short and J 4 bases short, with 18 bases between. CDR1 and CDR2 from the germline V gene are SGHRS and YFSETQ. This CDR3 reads CASSYQRRKVPDTQYF. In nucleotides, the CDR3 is TGCGCCAGCAGCTACCAGCGGAGAAAGGTCCCAGATACGCAGTATTTT. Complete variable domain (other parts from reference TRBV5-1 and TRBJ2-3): KAGVTQTPRYLIKTRGQQVTLSCSPISGHRSVSWYQQTPGQGLQFLFEYFSETQRNKGNFPGRFSGRQFSNSRSEMNVSTLELGDSALYLCASSYQRRKVPDTQYFGPGTRLTVL.

CDR3 in amino acids: CASSQDTRTPQETQYF. As DNA, the CDR3 is TGCGCCAGCAGCCAAGATACAAGGACTCCTCAAGAGACCCAGTACTTC. The V call is TRBV4-3, the J call TRBJ2-5; the D gene is possibly TRBD2 (5 bases). Looked up from germline, CDR1 is LGHNA and CDR2 is YSLEER. V lost 0 bases and J lost 2, with 13 bases in between. The CDR3 contains 16 residues.

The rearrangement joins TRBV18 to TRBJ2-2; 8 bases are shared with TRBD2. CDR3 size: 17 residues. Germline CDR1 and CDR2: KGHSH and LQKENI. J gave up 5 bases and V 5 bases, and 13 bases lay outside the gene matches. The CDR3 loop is CASSGPGLESPTGELFF. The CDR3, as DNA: TGTGCCAGCTCAGGTCCGGGACTAGAATCGCCAACCGGGGAGCTGTTTTTT.

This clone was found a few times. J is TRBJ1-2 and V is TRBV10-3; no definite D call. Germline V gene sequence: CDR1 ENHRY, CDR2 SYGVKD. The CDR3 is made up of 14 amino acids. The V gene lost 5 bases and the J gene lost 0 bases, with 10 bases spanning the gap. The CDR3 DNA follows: TGTGCCATCAGTCCGTCTCAGACTAACTATGGCTACACCTTC. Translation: CAISPSQTNYGYTF.

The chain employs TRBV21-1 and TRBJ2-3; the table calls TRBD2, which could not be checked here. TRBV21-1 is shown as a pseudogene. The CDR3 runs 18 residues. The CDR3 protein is CASSKKARLAGATDTQYF. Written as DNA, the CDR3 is TGTGCCAGCAGCAAAAAGGCCCGACTAGCGGGGGCCACAGATACGCAGTATTTT.

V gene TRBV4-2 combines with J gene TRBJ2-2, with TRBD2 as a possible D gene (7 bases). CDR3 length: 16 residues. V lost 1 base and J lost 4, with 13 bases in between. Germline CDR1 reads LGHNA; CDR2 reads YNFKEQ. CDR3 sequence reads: CASSQGGGQGTGELFF. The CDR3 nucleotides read TGTGCCAGCAGCCAAGGGGGGGGCCAGGGCACCGGGGAGCTGTTTTTT.